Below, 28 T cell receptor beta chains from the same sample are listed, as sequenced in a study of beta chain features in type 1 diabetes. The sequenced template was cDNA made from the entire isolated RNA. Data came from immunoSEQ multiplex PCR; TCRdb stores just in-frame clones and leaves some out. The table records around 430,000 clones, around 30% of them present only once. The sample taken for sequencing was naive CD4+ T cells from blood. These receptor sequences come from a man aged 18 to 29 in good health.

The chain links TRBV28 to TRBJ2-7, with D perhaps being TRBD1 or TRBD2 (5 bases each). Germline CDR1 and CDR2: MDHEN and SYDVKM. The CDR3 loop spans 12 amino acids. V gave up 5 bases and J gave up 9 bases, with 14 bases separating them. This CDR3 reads CASSPLSGGQYF. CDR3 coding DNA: TGTGCCAGCAGTCCACTTAGTGGGGGGCAGTACTTC.

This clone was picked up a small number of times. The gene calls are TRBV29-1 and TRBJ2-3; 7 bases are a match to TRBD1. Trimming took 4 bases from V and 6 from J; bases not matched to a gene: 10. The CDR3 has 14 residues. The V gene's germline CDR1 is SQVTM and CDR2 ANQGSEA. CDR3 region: CSVGGTVQADTQYF. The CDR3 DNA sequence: TGCAGCGTTGGGGGGACAGTTCAAGCGGATACGCAGTATTTT.

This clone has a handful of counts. For the CDR3, the DNA is TGTGCCTTGAAAAGGACTGAAGCTTTCTTT. Translated, it gives CALKRTEAFF. V is TRBV30 and J is TRBJ1-1, with D uncertain. V lost 7 bases to trimming and J lost 5 bases, with 8 bases between them. Germline loops: CDR1 GTSNPN, CDR2 SVGIG (reference sequence). The CDR3 length is 10 residues.

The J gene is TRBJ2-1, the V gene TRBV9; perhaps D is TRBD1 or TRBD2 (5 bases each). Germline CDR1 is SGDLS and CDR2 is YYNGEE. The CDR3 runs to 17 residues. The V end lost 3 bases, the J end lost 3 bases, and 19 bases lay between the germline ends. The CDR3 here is CASSGPSGTYIYNEQFF. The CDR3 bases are TGTGCCAGCAGCGGGCCGTCCGGGACCTACATCTACAATGAGCAGTTCTTC.

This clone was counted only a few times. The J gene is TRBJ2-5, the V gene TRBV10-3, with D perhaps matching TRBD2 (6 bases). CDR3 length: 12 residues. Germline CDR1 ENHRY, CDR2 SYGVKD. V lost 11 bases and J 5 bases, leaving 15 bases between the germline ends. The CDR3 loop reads CASGDSWETQYF. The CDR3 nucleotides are TGTGCCTCGGGAGACTCTTGGGAGACCCAGTACTTC.

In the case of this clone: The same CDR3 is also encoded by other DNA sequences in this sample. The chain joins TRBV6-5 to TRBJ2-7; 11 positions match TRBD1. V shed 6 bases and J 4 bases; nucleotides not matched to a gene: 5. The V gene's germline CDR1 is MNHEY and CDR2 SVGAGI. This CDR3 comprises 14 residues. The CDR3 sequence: CASRGTGGNYEQYF. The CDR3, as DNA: TGTGCCAGCAGAGGGACAGGGGGTAATTACGAGCAGTACTTC.

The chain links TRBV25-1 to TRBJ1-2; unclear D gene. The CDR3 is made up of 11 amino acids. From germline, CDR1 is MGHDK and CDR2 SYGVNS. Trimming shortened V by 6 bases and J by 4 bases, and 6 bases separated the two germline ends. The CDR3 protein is CASSRGYGYTF. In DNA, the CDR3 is TGTGCCAGCAGCCGCGGCTATGGCTACACCTTC.

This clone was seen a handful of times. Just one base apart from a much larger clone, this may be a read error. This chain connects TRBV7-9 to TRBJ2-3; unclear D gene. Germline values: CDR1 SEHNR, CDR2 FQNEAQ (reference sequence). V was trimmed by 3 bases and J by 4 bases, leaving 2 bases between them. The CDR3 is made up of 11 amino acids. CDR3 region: CASSFPDTQYF. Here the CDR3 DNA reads TGTGCCAGCAGCTTCCCAGATACGCAGTATTTT.

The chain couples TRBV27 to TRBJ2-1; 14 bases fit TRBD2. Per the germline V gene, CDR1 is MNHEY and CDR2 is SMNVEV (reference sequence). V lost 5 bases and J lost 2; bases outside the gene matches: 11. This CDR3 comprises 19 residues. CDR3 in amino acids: CASSIRGTSGSSAYNEQFF. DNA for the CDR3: TGTGCCAGCAGTATTCGAGGGACTAGCGGGAGTTCAGCCTACAATGAGCAGTTCTTC.

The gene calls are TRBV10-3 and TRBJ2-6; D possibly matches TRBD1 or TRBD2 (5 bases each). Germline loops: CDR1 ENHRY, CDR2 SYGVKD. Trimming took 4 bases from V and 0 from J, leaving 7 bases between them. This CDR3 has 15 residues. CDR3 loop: CAISGGSSGANVLTF. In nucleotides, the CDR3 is TGTGCCATCAGTGGGGGGAGCTCTGGGGCCAACGTCCTGACTTTC.

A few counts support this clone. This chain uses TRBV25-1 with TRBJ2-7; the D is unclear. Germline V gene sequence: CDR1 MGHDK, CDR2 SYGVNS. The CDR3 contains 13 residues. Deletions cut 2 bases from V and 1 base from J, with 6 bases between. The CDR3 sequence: CASSERRSYEQYF. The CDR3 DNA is TGTGCCAGCAGTGAACGGCGGTCCTACGAGCAGTACTTC.

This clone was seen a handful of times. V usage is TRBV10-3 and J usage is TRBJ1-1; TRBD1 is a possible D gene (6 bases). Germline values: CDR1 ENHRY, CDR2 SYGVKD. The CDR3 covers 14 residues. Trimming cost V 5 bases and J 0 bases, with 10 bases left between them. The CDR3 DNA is TGTGCCATCAGTCTGGACAGCATGAACACTGAAGCTTTCTTT. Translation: CAISLDSMNTEAFF.

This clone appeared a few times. CDR3 coding DNA: TGCGCCAGCAGCTTGGAAGCGGACGAGACCCAGTACTTC. Protein sequence: CASSLEADETQYF. This chain uses TRBV5-1 with TRBJ2-5; maybe TRBD2 (5 bases). Between the trimmed V and J ends, which lost 0 bases and 5 bases, there was a span of 8 bases. Germline assignment: CDR1 SGHRS and CDR2 YFSETQ. CDR3 length equals 13 residues.

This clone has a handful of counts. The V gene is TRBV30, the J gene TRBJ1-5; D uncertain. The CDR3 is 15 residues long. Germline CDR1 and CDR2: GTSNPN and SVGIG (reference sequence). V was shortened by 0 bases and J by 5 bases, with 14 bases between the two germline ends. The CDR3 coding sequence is TGTGCCTGGAGTGTAAGGGCATTAGGTTATCAGCCCCAGCATTTT. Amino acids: CAWSVRALGYQPQHF. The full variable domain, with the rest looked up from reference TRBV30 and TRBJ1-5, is SQTIHQWPATLVQPVGSPLSLECTVEGTSNPNLYWYRQAAGRGLQLLFYSVGIGQISSEVPQNLSASRPQDRQFILSSKKLLLSDSGFYLCAWSVRALGYQPQHFGDGTRLSIL.

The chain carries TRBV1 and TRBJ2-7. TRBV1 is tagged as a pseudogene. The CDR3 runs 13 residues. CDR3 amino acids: CTSSQPGYYEQYF. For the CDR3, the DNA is TGCACCAGCAGCCAACCTGGATACTACGAGCAGTACTTC.

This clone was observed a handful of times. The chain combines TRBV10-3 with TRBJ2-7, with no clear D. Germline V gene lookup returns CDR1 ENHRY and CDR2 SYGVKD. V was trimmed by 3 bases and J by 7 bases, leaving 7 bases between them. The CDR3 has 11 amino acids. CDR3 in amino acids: CAISDMLEQYF. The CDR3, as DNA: TGTGCCATCAGTGATATGTTAGAGCAGTACTTC.

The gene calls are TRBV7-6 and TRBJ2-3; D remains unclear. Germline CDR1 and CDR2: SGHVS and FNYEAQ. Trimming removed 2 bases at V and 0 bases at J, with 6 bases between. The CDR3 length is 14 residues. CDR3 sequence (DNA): TGTGCCAGCAGCTTAAGGCTTAGCACAGATACGCAGTATTTT. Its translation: CASSLRLSTDTQYF.

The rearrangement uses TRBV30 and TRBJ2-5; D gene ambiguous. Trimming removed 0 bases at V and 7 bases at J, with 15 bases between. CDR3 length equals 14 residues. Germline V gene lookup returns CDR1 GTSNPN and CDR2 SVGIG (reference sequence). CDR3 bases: TGTGCCTGGAGTGTACGGCGTATCATGGTGACCCAGTACTTC. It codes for CAWSVRRIMVTQYF.

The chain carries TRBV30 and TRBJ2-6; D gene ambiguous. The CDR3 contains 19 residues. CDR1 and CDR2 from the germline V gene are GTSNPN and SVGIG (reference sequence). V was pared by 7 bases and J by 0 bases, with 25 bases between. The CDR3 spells CALSTTIGTLSSGANVLTF. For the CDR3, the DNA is TGTGCCTTGTCTACTACCATCGGTACACTAAGCTCTGGGGCCAACGTCCTGACTTTC.

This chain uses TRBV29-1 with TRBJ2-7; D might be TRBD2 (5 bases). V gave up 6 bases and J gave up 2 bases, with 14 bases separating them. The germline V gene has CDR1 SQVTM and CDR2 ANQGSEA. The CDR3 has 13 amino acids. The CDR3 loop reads CSVAKERPYEQYF. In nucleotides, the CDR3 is TGCAGCGTAGCGAAGGAGCGGCCCTACGAGCAGTACTTC.

CDR3 residues: CASSVVRDPSYGYTF. The CDR3, as DNA: TGTGCCAGCAGCGTAGTCCGGGACCCAAGTTATGGCTACACCTTC. This chain uses TRBV9 with TRBJ1-2; tentatively, D is TRBD1 (5 bases). The germline V gene encodes CDR1 SGDLS and CDR2 YYNGEE. This CDR3 has 15 residues. V lost 0 bases to trimming and J lost 5 bases, with 14 bases between them. Combining the CDR3 with reference TRBV9 and TRBJ1-2 gives the whole variable domain DSGVTQTPKHLITATGQRVTLRCSPRSGDLSVYWYQQSLDQGLQFLIQYYNGEERAKGNILERFSAQQFPDLHSELNLSSLELGDSALYFCASSVVRDPSYGYTFGSGTRLTVV.

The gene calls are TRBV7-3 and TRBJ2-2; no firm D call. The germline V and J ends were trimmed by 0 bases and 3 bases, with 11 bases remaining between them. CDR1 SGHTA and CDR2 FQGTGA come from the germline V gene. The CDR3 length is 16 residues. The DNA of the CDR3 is TGTGCCAGCAGCTTAACGGCTAGTCGCTACACCGGGGAGCTGTTTTTT. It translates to CASSLTASRYTGELFF.

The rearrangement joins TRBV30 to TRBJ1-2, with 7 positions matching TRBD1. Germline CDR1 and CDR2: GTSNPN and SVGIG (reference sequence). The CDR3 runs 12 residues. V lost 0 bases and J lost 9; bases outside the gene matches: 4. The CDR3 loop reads CAWSVGGSSYTF. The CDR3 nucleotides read TGTGCCTGGAGTGTAGGGGGCAGCAGCTACACCTTC.

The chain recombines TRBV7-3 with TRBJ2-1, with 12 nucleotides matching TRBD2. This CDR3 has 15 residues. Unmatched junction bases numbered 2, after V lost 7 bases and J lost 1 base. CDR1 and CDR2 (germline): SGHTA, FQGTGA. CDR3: CASTGTSGSYNEQFF. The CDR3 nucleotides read TGTGCCAGCACCGGGACTAGCGGGTCCTACAATGAGCAGTTCTTC.

The CDR3 is CASSSPSGSTDTQYF. In nucleotides, the CDR3 is TGTGCCAGCAGTTCCCCCAGCGGGAGCACAGATACGCAGTATTTT. The chain uses TRBV28 and TRBJ2-3; D might be TRBD2 (6 bases). The germline CDR1 and CDR2 sequences are MDHEN and SYDVKM. The CDR3 runs to 15 residues. V was trimmed by 4 bases and J by 0 bases, leaving 11 bases between them.

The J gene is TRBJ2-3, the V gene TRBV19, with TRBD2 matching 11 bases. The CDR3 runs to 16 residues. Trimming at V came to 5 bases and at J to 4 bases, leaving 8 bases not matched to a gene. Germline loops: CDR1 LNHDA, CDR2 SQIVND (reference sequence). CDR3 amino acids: CASSADVLAGADTQYF. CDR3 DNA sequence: TGTGCCAGTAGTGCCGATGTACTAGCGGGAGCAGATACGCAGTATTTT. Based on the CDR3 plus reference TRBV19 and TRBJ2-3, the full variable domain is DGGITQSPKYLFRKEGQNVTLSCEQNLNHDAMYWYRQDPGQGLRLIYYSQIVNDFQKGDIAEGYSVSREKKESFPLTVTSAQKNPTAFYLCASSADVLAGADTQYFGPGTRLTVL.

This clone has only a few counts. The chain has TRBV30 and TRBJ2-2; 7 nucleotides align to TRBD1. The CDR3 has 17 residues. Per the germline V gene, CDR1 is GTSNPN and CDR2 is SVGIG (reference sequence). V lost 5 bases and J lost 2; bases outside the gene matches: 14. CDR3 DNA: TGTGCCTGGGATAAAGCCTGGAGACAGGGAAACACCGGGGAGCTGTTTTTT. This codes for CAWDKAWRQGNTGELFF.

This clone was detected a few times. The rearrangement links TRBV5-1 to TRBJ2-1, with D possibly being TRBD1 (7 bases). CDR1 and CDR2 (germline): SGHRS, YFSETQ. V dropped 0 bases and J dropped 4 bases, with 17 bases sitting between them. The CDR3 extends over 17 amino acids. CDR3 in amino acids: CASSLGQGSGAYNEQFF. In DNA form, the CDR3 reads TGCGCCAGCAGCTTGGGACAGGGTTCGGGAGCATACAATGAGCAGTTCTTC.